These 8 T cell receptor beta chains came from one sample sequenced in a study of blood T cells in healthy people across ages. Combining a sample-barcoded 5' primer with a J-beta primer mix, a second PCR ran for 7 to 11 cycles. Using its own MiXCR run on the 5' RACE reads, TCRdb lists one record per CDR3 protein. The sample records about 580,000 distinct CDR3 sequences, around 48% being singletons. Specimen: blood. These receptors were taken from a man older than 75 in good health.

The chain combines TRBV7-9 with TRBJ2-3, with D perhaps matching TRBD2 (5 bases). CDR3 length equals 17 residues. The germline V gene encodes CDR1 SEHNR and CDR2 FQNEAQ (reference sequence). Between the trimmed V and J ends, which lost 5 bases and 4 bases, there was a span of 22 bases. The CDR3 spells CASSPPESARSADTQYF. CDR3 bases: TGTGCCAGCAGCCCTCCCGAGAGCGCGCGTAGCGCAGATACGCAGTATTTT. The whole variable domain, filled in from reference TRBV7-9 and TRBJ2-3, reads DTGVSQNPRHKITKRGQNVTFRCDPISEHNRLYWYRQTLGQGPEFLTYFQNEAQLEKSRLLSDRFSAERPKGSFSTLEIQRTEQGDSAMYLCASSPPESARSADTQYFGPGTRLTVL.

The sample holds a few counts of this clonotype. The chain joins TRBV15 to TRBJ1-1; D gene uncertain. This CDR3 is built from 15 residues. Per germline, CDR1 LNHNV and CDR2 YYDKDF (reference sequence). The V end lost 3 bases, the J end lost 4 bases, and 15 bases lay between the germline ends. The CDR3 reads CATSRYTGRTTEAFF. The DNA of the CDR3 is TGTGCCACCAGCAGGTACACCGGACGGACCACTGAAGCTTTCTTT.

J is TRBJ2-7 and V is TRBV9; 7 nucleotides agree with TRBD2. Germline trimming cut 4 bases from V and 2 bases from J; bases unmatched to any gene: 6. This CDR3 is built from 14 residues. In germline, CDR1 is SGDLS, CDR2 YYNGEE. The CDR3 DNA reads as TGTGCCAGCAGCTCAGACGGGAGGCCCTACGAGCAGTACTTC. Translation gives CASSSDGRPYEQYF.

The chain has TRBV7-3 and TRBJ1-5; a possible D gene is TRBD1 (5 bases). CDR1 SGHTA and CDR2 FQGTGA come from the germline V gene. V lost 5 bases to trimming and J lost 5 bases, with 10 bases between them. The CDR3 has 13 amino acids. The CDR3 nucleotides are TGTGCCAGCAGCGTAGACAGTCATCAGCCCCAGCATTTT. Translating gives CASSVDSHQPQHF.

V is TRBV7-9 and J is TRBJ2-7; 11 bases match TRBD1. Germline V lookup: CDR1 SEHNR, CDR2 FQNEAQ (reference sequence). V lost 5 bases to trimming and J lost 4 bases; unmatched junction nucleotides: 10. This CDR3 is 16 amino acids long. CDR3 coding DNA: TGTGCCAGCAGCCGAGACTTGGGACAGGGGGGTTACGAGCAGTACTTC. Amino acid sequence: CASSRDLGQGGYEQYF. Variable domain in full (rest from reference TRBV7-9 and TRBJ2-7): DTGVSQNPRHKITKRGQNVTFRCDPISEHNRLYWYRQTLGQGPEFLTYFQNEAQLEKSRLLSDRFSAERPKGSFSTLEIQRTEQGDSAMYLCASSRDLGQGGYEQYFGPGTRLTVT.

The chain couples TRBV3-1 to TRBJ2-3; D gene uncertain. This CDR3 is built from 16 residues. V dropped 4 bases and J dropped 4 bases, with 18 bases sitting between them. Germline loops: CDR1 LGHDT, CDR2 YNNKEL (reference sequence). The CDR3 spells CASSLPYGRLADTQYF. CDR3 DNA: TGTGCCAGCAGCCTCCCTTATGGGCGCTTGGCAGATACGCAGTATTTT.

The chain carries TRBV10-3 and TRBJ2-3; D may be TRBD2 (5 bases). Germline V gene data show CDR1 as ENHRY and CDR2 as SYGVKD. This CDR3 is 15 amino acids long. V was pared by 6 bases and J by 0 bases, with 13 bases between. CDR3 residues: CAIRGAETSTDTQYF. The CDR3 DNA follows: TGTGCCATCAGGGGAGCGGAGACTAGCACAGATACGCAGTATTTT.

This clonotype was seen at least ten times. The chain carries TRBV6-6 and TRBJ2-3; 9 positions match TRBD1. This CDR3 has 15 residues. Losses at the gene ends were 5 bases for V and 1 base for J; bases not matched to a gene: 4. Per germline, CDR1 MNHNY and CDR2 SVGAGI (reference sequence). CDR3 region: CASSTRTGGTDTQYF. CDR3 nucleotide sequence: TGTGCCAGCAGTACGCGGACAGGGGGCACAGATACGCAGTATTTT.